What follows are 27 T cell receptor beta chains derived from one specimen sequenced in a study of technical replicates of blood from a few donors. Here immunoSEQ multiplex PCR was the method, and the copy in TCRdb shows in-frame clones only, minus some. The table shows over 85,000 clones, with approximately 95% occurring only once. Source material: T cells isolated from PBMCs. The source is a human donor in good health.

The chain recombines TRBV30 with TRBJ2-3, with D possibly matching TRBD1 (5 bases). V lost 3 bases, J lost 3 bases, and 16 bases lay in between. The CDR3 covers 15 residues. CDR1 is GTSNPN, CDR2 SVGIG, per germline (reference sequence). CDR3 DNA sequence: TGTGCCTGGAGGCCGCCAGGGCGGAGAACAGATACGCAGTATTTT. Its translation is CAWRPPGRRTDTQYF.

The chain couples TRBV7-9 to TRBJ2-7; weak D call: TRBD2 (5 bases). Trimming cost V 2 bases and J 6 bases, with 8 bases left between them. CDR1 is SEHNR, CDR2 FQNEAQ, per germline (reference sequence). The CDR3 loop spans 12 amino acids. CDR3 bases: TGTGCCAGCAGCTTACGAGGGATCGAGCAGTACTTC. Its translation is CASSLRGIEQYF.

The chain recombines TRBV30 with TRBJ2-7; 7 bases agree with TRBD1. This CDR3 spans 12 amino acids. The ends lost 1 base at V and 7 bases at J; junction bases unmatched: 4. Per germline, CDR1 GTSNPN and CDR2 SVGIG (reference sequence). The CDR3 bases are TGTGCCTGGAGTGAGGGGGCAGGAGAGCAGTACTTC. Translating gives CAWSEGAGEQYF.

The CDR3 is CANARSSSYNEQFF. CDR3 sequence (DNA): TGTGCCAACGCACGGTCCTCCTCCTACAATGAGCAGTTCTTC. The rearrangement joins TRBV6-1 to TRBJ2-1; D is uncertain. The CDR3 consists of 14 residues. CDR1 is MNHNS, CDR2 SASEGT, per germline. V dropped 10 bases and J dropped 0 bases, with 13 bases sitting between them.

The genes are TRBV10-3 and TRBJ1-1, with no clear D. The germline V gene encodes CDR1 ENHRY and CDR2 SYGVKD. The length of the CDR3 is 14 residues. The V end lost 8 bases, the J end lost 6 bases, and 19 bases lay between the germline ends. CDR3 nucleotides: TGTGCCATCCAGCGTGCAGGCGGAGGCGCTGAAGCTTTCTTT. Translated, it gives CAIQRAGGGAEAFF.

Here the CDR3 reads CATRTSGYYEQYF. The CDR3 DNA sequence: TGTGCCACCAGGACTAGCGGCTACTACGAGCAGTACTTC. The chain combines TRBV6-1 with TRBJ2-7; TRBD2 agrees at 10 bases. This CDR3 is built from 13 residues. Looked up from germline, CDR1 is MNHNS and CDR2 is SASEGT. V gave up 10 bases and J gave up 3 bases; unmatched junction bases: 6.

In this sample, this clone turned up once. The J gene is TRBJ1-1, the V gene TRBV11-2; D is uncertain. Germline V gene data show CDR1 as SGHAT and CDR2 as FQNNGV. This CDR3 region has 14 residues. Deletions cut 3 bases from V and 3 bases from J, with 11 bases between. As DNA, the CDR3 is TGTGCCAGCAGCTTGTTTAGGGAGGACACTGAAGCTTTCTTT. Protein product: CASSLFREDTEAFF.

This clone appeared a single time. The DNA for the CDR3 is TGTGCCAGCCGCCTTACTAGCGGGAGGATCGTCTCGCGCGGGGCCAACGTCCTGACTTTC. Residues: CASRLTSGRIVSRGANVLTF. The chain uses TRBV27 and TRBJ2-6; 12 nucleotides line up with TRBD2. The V segment lost 8 bases and the J segment 4 bases; nucleotides outside the gene matches: 18. Germline-derived CDR1 and CDR2 are MNHEY and SMNVEV (reference sequence). This CDR3 is 20 amino acids long.

The chain couples TRBV15 to TRBJ2-3; 12 nucleotides align to TRBD2. Germline V gene lookup returns CDR1 LNHNV and CDR2 YYDKDF (reference sequence). The CDR3 has 21 amino acids. V shed 0 bases, J shed 0 bases, and the junction held 13 bases outside the gene matches. CDR3: CATSRELAGGLWLGSTDTQYF. In DNA form, the CDR3 reads TGTGCCACCAGCAGAGAACTAGCGGGAGGTTTATGGTTGGGTAGCACAGATACGCAGTATTTT.

The chain is built from TRBV6-6 and TRBJ2-2; D is perhaps TRBD1 (5 bases). The CDR3 runs 14 residues. V lost 7 bases, J lost 2 bases, and 11 bases lay in between. CDR1 and CDR2 (germline): MNHNY, SVGAGI (reference sequence). This CDR3 is CASKWGANTGELFF. CDR3 DNA: TGTGCCAGCAAGTGGGGCGCCAACACCGGGGAGCTGTTTTTT.

This clone showed up just once. The DNA of the CDR3 is TGTGCCAGCAGTGAAGCGTCGACAGGGGACGGGAACGAGCAGTACTTC. It codes for CASSEASTGDGNEQYF. The V and J genes are TRBV6-1 and TRBJ2-7; TRBD1 aligns across 8 bases. The J segment lost 5 bases and the V segment lost 0 bases, leaving 9 bases of the junction unmatched. CDR1 is MNHNS, CDR2 SASEGT, per germline. This CDR3 region has 16 residues.

The genes are TRBV11-3 and TRBJ2-7, with no clear D. The CDR3 is 12 residues long. V dropped 3 bases and J dropped 3 bases, with 6 bases sitting between them. In germline, CDR1 is SGHNT, CDR2 YENEEA. The CDR3 spells CASSLTGYEQYF. The CDR3 bases are TGTGCCAGCAGCTTGACTGGCTACGAGCAGTACTTC.

This chain connects TRBV5-4 to TRBJ2-6; D remains unclear. Germline CDR1 reads SGHNT; CDR2 reads YYREEE (reference sequence). This CDR3 contains 14 residues. V lost 0 bases, J lost 5 bases, and 6 bases lay in between. CDR3 region: CASSLAGWANVLTF. DNA of the CDR3: TGTGCCAGCAGCTTGGCCGGGTGGGCCAACGTCCTGACTTTC.

The chain is built from TRBV19 and TRBJ1-5, with 10 bases matching TRBD1. The CDR3 totals 15 residues. V lost 5 bases and J lost 8; bases outside the gene matches: 9. Germline values: CDR1 LNHDA, CDR2 SQIVND (reference sequence). CDR3 DNA sequence: TGTGCCAGTAGTTGGGCGGACAGGGGGAATGAGCCCCAGCATTTT. Translating gives CASSWADRGNEPQHF.

This chain links TRBV21-1 with TRBJ1-2. TRBV21-1 is noted as a pseudogene. The CDR3 has 13 residues. As DNA, the CDR3 is TGTGCCAGCAGCAAAATGGGGGGGTTAGGCTACACCTTC. This encodes CASSKMGGLGYTF.

This chain joins TRBV27 and TRBJ2-7; D uncertain. Germline loops: CDR1 MNHEY, CDR2 SMNVEV (reference sequence). This CDR3 has 14 amino acids. V shed 4 bases and J shed 0 bases, with 10 bases lying between them. CDR3 residues: CASSSISSSYEQYF. The CDR3 DNA sequence: TGTGCCAGCAGTTCCATCTCTAGCTCCTACGAGCAGTACTTC.

V gene TRBV19 combines with J gene TRBJ1-3, with unresolved D. Germline V gene lookup returns CDR1 LNHDA and CDR2 SQIVND (reference sequence). This CDR3 region has 13 residues. Trimming left V 2 bases short and J 4 bases short, with 6 bases between. DNA for the CDR3: TGTGCCAGTAGTATAACATCAGGAAACACCATATATTTT. This encodes CASSITSGNTIYF.

This sequence joins TRBV10-3 and TRBJ2-1, with 8 nucleotides matching TRBD2. The CDR3 contains 15 residues. J gave up 8 bases and V 6 bases, and 12 bases lay outside the gene matches. Germline V CDR1 and CDR2: ENHRY, SYGVKD. CDR3 sequence (DNA): TGTGCCATCAGCTTGGACTTCACGGGGGGGGATGAGCAGTTCTTC. It encodes CAISLDFTGGDEQFF.

The chain carries TRBV9 and TRBJ2-4; 10 bases are shared with TRBD2. Trimming removed 0 bases from V and 7 bases from J; junction bases left unmatched: 13. This CDR3 is built from 18 residues. Germline V gene data show CDR1 as SGDLS and CDR2 as YYNGEE. CDR3 sequence (DNA): TGTGCCAGCAGCGTAGCCGCAGGAGCGGGAGGGCTCACTAACATTCAGTACTTC. Residues: CASSVAAGAGGLTNIQYF. Full variable domain (missing parts from reference TRBV9 and TRBJ2-4): DSGVTQTPKHLITATGQRVTLRCSPRSGDLSVYWYQQSLDQGLQFLIQYYNGEERAKGNILERFSAQQFPDLHSELNLSSLELGDSALYFCASSVAAGAGGLTNIQYFGAGTRLSVL.

V usage is TRBV7-9 and J usage is TRBJ1-4; D not resolved. Germline lookup yields CDR1 SEHNR and CDR2 FQNEAQ (reference sequence). V lost 2 bases to trimming and J lost 5 bases, with 12 bases between them. The CDR3 is 15 residues long. DNA for the CDR3: TGTGCCAGCAGCTTACGCTCGGCGGAGAATGAAAAACTGTTTTTT. Translated, it gives CASSLRSAENEKLFF.

This clone was detected only once. The J gene is TRBJ2-1, the V gene TRBV7-3; D not resolved. The CDR3 is 14 amino acids. The V and J ends lost 5 bases and 2 bases respectively, with 10 bases between them. CDR1 and CDR2 from the germline V gene are SGHTA and FQGTGA. CDR3 coding DNA: TGTGCCAGCAGCGAAGCAGGCCCCTACAATGAGCAGTTCTTC. Translating it yields CASSEAGPYNEQFF.

The chain is built from TRBV27 and TRBJ1-1, with TRBD1 as a possible D gene (5 bases). CDR3 length equals 15 residues. Germline CDR1 is MNHEY and CDR2 is SMNVEV (reference sequence). V was cut by 4 bases and J by 3 bases, with 15 bases left in between. CDR3 nucleotide sequence: TGTGCCAGCAGTTCACCGCGGGGCTTATACACTGAAGCTTTCTTT. Its translation: CASSSPRGLYTEAFF.

J is TRBJ2-7 and V is TRBV5-1; 9 nucleotides align to TRBD1. Trimming removed 0 bases from V and 2 bases from J; junction bases left unmatched: 3. Germline CDR1 SGHRS, CDR2 YFSETQ. This CDR3 spans 15 amino acids. CDR3: CASSLGGTGPYEQYF. The DNA of the CDR3 is TGCGCCAGCAGCTTGGGGGGGACAGGGCCCTACGAGCAGTACTTC.

Written as DNA, the CDR3 is TGTGCCAGCGGGGGAGACAGGGTACAGCCCCAGCATTTT. It encodes CASGGDRVQPQHF. The genes are TRBV2 and TRBJ1-5; 7 bases agree with TRBD1. The J segment lost 7 bases and the V segment lost 8 bases, leaving 8 bases of the junction unmatched. The germline V gene has CDR1 SNHLY and CDR2 FYNNEI. There are 13 residues in the CDR3.

The gene calls are TRBV7-9 and TRBJ1-1; TRBD1 might be the D (5 bases). The CDR3 length is 15 residues. V lost 1 base and J lost 5, with 14 bases in between. Germline loops: CDR1 SEHNR, CDR2 FQNEAQ (reference sequence). Here the CDR3 reads CASSLELRGRTEAFF. The CDR3 coding sequence is TGTGCCAGCAGCTTAGAGTTGCGGGGGAGAACTGAAGCTTTCTTT.

This rearrangement joins TRBV29-1 to TRBJ2-1; 8 bases align to TRBD2. The CDR3 loop spans 12 amino acids. The germline V gene has CDR1 SQVTM and CDR2 ANQGSEA. The V and J ends lost 6 bases and 10 bases, in that order; junction bases with no gene match: 8. DNA for the CDR3: TGCAGCGTCAACAAAGGACTAGCAGAGCAGTTCTTC. It encodes CSVNKGLAEQFF.

The chain uses TRBV28 and TRBJ2-5; TRBD2 might be the D (6 bases). In germline, CDR1 is MDHEN, CDR2 SYDVKM. This CDR3 has 14 residues. The V gene lost 8 bases and the J gene lost 1 base, with 14 bases spanning the gap. CDR3 nucleotide sequence: TGTGCCAGCGCAAACTGGGACTCCCAAGAGACCCAGTACTTC. It encodes CASANWDSQETQYF.